The 23 T cell receptor beta chains in this list originate from one sample, sequenced in a study of blood T cell repertoires in COVID-19. TCRdb's table, derived via immunoSEQ multiplex PCR, lists solely in-frame clones and lacks some. The sample holds 19,000 or so clones, roughly nine tenths seen once. The sequenced material came from peripheral blood. The receptor source for this set is a man between 65 and 85 years old with acute or convalescent COVID-19.

The chain couples TRBV9 to TRBJ2-1, with 10 bases matching TRBD1. Germline CDR1 is SGDLS and CDR2 is YYNGEE. V shed 0 bases, J shed 3 bases, and the junction held 0 bases outside the gene matches. This CDR3 is 15 amino acids long. The CDR3 reads CASSVGTGGYNEQFF. Written as DNA, the CDR3 is TGTGCCAGCAGCGTAGGGACAGGGGGCTACAATGAGCAGTTCTTC.

The gene calls are TRBV4-1 and TRBJ2-7; 7 bases map to TRBD2. This CDR3 comprises 14 residues. The V gene end was trimmed by 4 bases and the J gene end by 3 bases; junction bases not matched to a gene: 6. Germline CDR1 MGHRA, CDR2 YSYEKL. The CDR3 nucleotides read TGCGCCAGCAGCCTCCTTGGACTAGACTACGAGCAGTACTTC. Translated, it gives CASSLLGLDYEQYF.

As to this clone: This sample includes further DNA sequences coding for the same CDR3. V usage is TRBV28 and J usage is TRBJ1-6, with D tentatively TRBD1 (5 bases). Trimming shortened V by 3 bases and J by 10 bases, and 13 bases separated the two germline ends. Germline values: CDR1 MDHEN, CDR2 SYDVKM. The CDR3 runs 14 residues. The CDR3 spells CASSFARVVSPLHF. CDR3 coding DNA: TGTGCCAGCAGTTTTGCCAGGGTGGTCTCACCCCTCCACTTT.

V gene TRBV6-5 combines with J gene TRBJ2-7; D not certain. The germline gives CDR1 MNHEY, CDR2 SVGAGI. The CDR3 length is 11 residues. V was shortened by 2 bases and J by 3 bases, with 2 bases between the two germline ends. CDR3: CASSYLYEQYF. The CDR3 region has the DNA TGTGCCAGCAGTTACCTCTACGAGCAGTACTTC.

The chain couples TRBV10-3 to TRBJ1-2; 8 bases line up with TRBD1. V was clipped by 4 bases and J by 8 bases; unmatched bases: 12. Per germline, CDR1 ENHRY and CDR2 SYGVKD. This CDR3 contains 15 residues. CDR3 nucleotides: TGTGCCATCAGTGCACACAGGGGGGAGTTAGAAGGCTACACCTTC. Protein sequence: CAISAHRGELEGYTF.

This clone was seen a single time. This rearrangement joins TRBV6-4 to TRBJ2-1; tentative D call: TRBD2 (7 bases). There are 13 residues in the CDR3. Trimming removed 8 bases from V and 7 bases from J, with 15 bases in between. Per germline, CDR1 MRHNA and CDR2 SNTAGT. CDR3 nucleotide sequence: TGTGCCAGCTCCTTTGAGGGGGGGAATGAGCAGTTCTTC. It translates to CASSFEGGNEQFF.

The CDR3 bases are TGTGCCAGCTCTGGGAGCACCTCTGGAAACACCATATATTTT. It specifies CASSGSTSGNTIYF. This chain links TRBV2 with TRBJ1-3, with D hard to call. This CDR3 is 14 amino acids long. V lost 8 bases to trimming and J lost 0 bases, with 11 bases between them. Looked up from germline, CDR1 is SNHLY and CDR2 is FYNNEI.

The rearrangement links TRBV5-8 to TRBJ1-2, with 7 bases matching TRBD1. Germline V gene sequence: CDR1 SGHTS, CDR2 YDEGEE. J gave up 0 bases and V 6 bases, and 5 bases lay outside the gene matches. The CDR3 runs 14 residues. The CDR3 sequence is CASNDGTANYGYTF. In DNA form, the CDR3 reads TGTGCCAGCAACGACGGGACAGCTAACTATGGCTACACCTTC. Combining the CDR3 with reference TRBV5-8 and TRBJ1-2 gives the whole variable domain EAGVTQSPTHLIKTRGQQATLRCSPISGHTSVYWYQQALGLGLQFLLWYDEGEERNRGNFPPRFSGRQFPNYSSELNVNALELEDSALYLCASNDGTANYGYTFGSGTRLTVV.

J is TRBJ1-2 and V is TRBV6-5; possibly TRBD1 for D (6 bases). CDR1 MNHEY and CDR2 SVGAGI come from the germline V gene. The CDR3 is 15 residues long. Trimming took off 5 bases at V and 12 bases at J, with 25 bases between the two ends. For the CDR3, the DNA is TGTGCCAGCAGTAACAATGGGGGGGCGTTGAACGGCCACACCTTC. Amino acid sequence: CASSNNGGALNGHTF.

The rearrangement joins TRBV27 to TRBJ1-1, with D perhaps TRBD1 (6 bases). The CDR3 is 15 residues long. Germline V gene sequence: CDR1 MNHEY, CDR2 SMNVEV (reference sequence). The ends were cut back, 5 bases at V and 5 bases at J, with 18 bases in the middle. CDR3 DNA: TGTGCCAGCAGTAGAGCAGGGGCCCCAAGGACTGAAGCTTTCTTT. As protein: CASSRAGAPRTEAFF.

The chain uses TRBV12-3 or TRBV12-4 and TRBJ2-7; D possibly corresponds to TRBD2 (5 bases). Trimming cost V 5 bases and J 3 bases, with 8 bases left between them. CDR3 length: 12 residues. This chain's CDR3 is CASSELGYEQYF. The DNA for the CDR3 is TGTGCCAGCAGTGAACTAGGCTACGAGCAGTACTTC.

The V gene is TRBV5-6, the J gene TRBJ1-4, with D possibly TRBD1 on 6 matching bases. Between the trimmed V and J ends, which lost 4 bases and 10 bases, there was a span of 20 bases. The CDR3 length is 15 residues. The V gene's germline CDR1 is SGHDT and CDR2 YYEEEE. The CDR3 region has the DNA TGTGCCAGCAGCACAATACAGGGCGATCGAGGAAAACTGTTTTTT. It codes for CASSTIQGDRGKLFF.

The chain carries TRBV3-1 (or the pseudogene TRBV3-2) and TRBJ2-3; possibly TRBD2 for D (5 bases). There are 15 residues in the CDR3. V was cut by 0 bases and J by 6 bases, with 13 bases left in between. The germline gives CDR1 LGHDT, CDR2 YNNKEL (reference sequence). This CDR3 reads CASSQDLAGLDTQYF. The CDR3 nucleotides read TGTGCCAGCAGCCAAGATTTGGCGGGTTTGGATACGCAGTATTTT.

V gene TRBV25-1 combines with J gene TRBJ2-1; D ambiguous. Trimming stripped 5 bases from V and 3 bases from J, with 11 bases between. The germline gives CDR1 MGHDK, CDR2 SYGVNS. This CDR3 spans 14 amino acids. The CDR3: CASSRDRYYNEQFF. DNA for the CDR3: TGTGCCAGCAGTAGAGATAGATACTACAATGAGCAGTTCTTC.

This chain uses TRBV5-1 with TRBJ1-4; 9 bases are shared with TRBD1. The CDR3 contains 15 residues. Germline lookup yields CDR1 SGHRS and CDR2 YFSETQ. Trimming cost V 2 bases and J 8 bases; bases outside gene matches: 7. The CDR3 nucleotides read TGCGCCAGCAGCTTATTACAGGGGGCAGGGGAAAAACTGTTTTTT. Translation gives CASSLLQGAGEKLFF.

V is TRBV3-1 (or the pseudogene TRBV3-2) and J is TRBJ2-5; 12 bases are shared with TRBD2. V gave up 5 bases and J gave up 4 bases; unmatched junction bases: 14. CDR1 is LGHDT, CDR2 YNNKEL, per germline (reference sequence). This CDR3 region has 18 residues. CDR3 DNA: TGTGCCAGCAGCGAGGTGGGGACTAGCGGGTCCCGGGCAGAGACCCAGTACTTC. Protein sequence: CASSEVGTSGSRAETQYF.

The V gene is TRBV6-2 or TRBV6-3, the J gene TRBJ1-5; perhaps TRBD1 as D (6 bases). Germline lookup yields CDR1 MNHEY and CDR2 SVGEGT. V was clipped by 0 bases and J by 6 bases, with 18 bases between them. The CDR3 is 17 amino acids. The CDR3 DNA sequence: TGTGCCAGCAGTTACTCCCAGTACAGGGCACCCGGTCAGCCCCAGCATTTT. Encoded protein: CASSYSQYRAPGQPQHF.

This chain connects TRBV4-1 to TRBJ2-7; 9 bases line up with TRBD1. With V trimmed by 1 base and J by 3 bases, 7 bases remained unmatched. The CDR3 extends over 16 amino acids. Germline V gene data show CDR1 as MGHRA and CDR2 as YSYEKL. Here the CDR3 reads CASSQGGQGLGYEQYF. The CDR3 nucleotides are TGCGCCAGCAGCCAAGGGGGACAGGGATTGGGCTACGAGCAGTACTTC.

Written as DNA, the CDR3 is TGTGCCAGCACCCCAGACGGGGGAGCGGATGAGCAGTTCTTC. This sequence encodes CASTPDGGADEQFF. The chain couples TRBV9 to TRBJ2-1; perhaps TRBD2 as D (6 bases). The CDR3 extends over 14 amino acids. Germline V gene lookup returns CDR1 SGDLS and CDR2 YYNGEE. The V end was cut by 6 bases, the J end by 8 bases, with 18 bases between.

The rearrangement uses TRBV12-5 and TRBJ2-3, with 9 bases aligning to TRBD2. Trimming at V came to 6 bases and at J to 4 bases, leaving 5 bases not matched to a gene. The CDR3 loop spans 14 amino acids. Germline lookup yields CDR1 LGHNT and CDR2 FRNRAP. The DNA for the CDR3 is TGTGCTAGTGGAGGCGGGAGGGTGGCAGATACGCAGTATTTT. It codes for CASGGGRVADTQYF. Variable domain in full (rest from reference TRBV12-5 and TRBJ2-3): DARVTQTPRHKVTEMGQEVTMRCQPILGHNTVFWYRQTMMQGLELLAYFRNRAPLDDSGMPKDRFSAEMPDATLATLKIQPSEPRDSAVYFCASGGGRVADTQYFGPGTRLTVL.

This sequence joins TRBV6-5 and TRBJ1-1, with TRBD1 matching over 10 bases. The CDR3 totals 16 residues. The germline V gene encodes CDR1 MNHEY and CDR2 SVGAGI. Germline trimming cut 4 bases from V and 6 bases from J; bases unmatched to any gene: 11. The CDR3 spells CASSSPHGTGDPEAFF. The CDR3, as DNA: TGTGCCAGCAGTTCCCCCCACGGGACAGGGGACCCTGAAGCTTTCTTT.

The genes are TRBV6-5 and TRBJ1-6, with TRBD1 matching over 9 bases. Germline V CDR1 and CDR2: MNHEY, SVGAGI. Trimming at V came to 8 bases and at J to 9 bases, leaving 8 bases not matched to a gene. This CDR3 is built from 14 residues. DNA for the CDR3: TGTGCCAGCGTGTGGGACAGGGTTAGTTCACCCCTCCACTTT. Protein sequence: CASVWDRVSSPLHF.

The CDR3 DNA is TGCAGCGTAGACAGGGGGAACCGTAATGGCTACACCTTC. This gives the protein CSVDRGNRNGYTF. This chain joins TRBV29-1 and TRBJ1-2, with 9 bases aligning to TRBD1. The V and J ends lost 6 bases and 6 bases, in that order; junction bases with no gene match: 8. The germline gives CDR1 SQVTM, CDR2 ANQGSEA. This CDR3 contains 13 residues. The full variable domain, with the rest looked up from reference TRBV29-1 and TRBJ1-2, is SAVISQKPSRDICQRGTSLTIQCQVDSQVTMMFWYRQQPGQSLTLIATANQGSEATYESGFVIDKFPISRPNLTFSTLTVSNMSPEDSSIYLCSVDRGNRNGYTFGSGTRLTVV.